One and the same sample provided the 30 T cell receptor beta chains below, sequenced in a study of control samples from healthy donors and cancer patients (dated by TCRdb to 2018 to 2021). Library generation was performed with the immunoSEQ multiplex PCR assay. TCRdb provides this immuneACCESS table in a form limited to in-frame rearrangements. Some clones are lacking; in checked studies, under half of them reflect an unresolved V gene, and why the rest are absent is not known. The sample table lists 150,000 or so clones, approximately 93% of them with a count of one. The leading ten clones occupy 2% to 2.5% of the sample. The source material was blood. These receptors were collected from a man aged 45 to 65 in good health.

The chain recombines TRBV13 with TRBJ1-1; 9 bases match TRBD1. This CDR3 spans 15 amino acids. V dropped 5 bases and J dropped 5; count of bases not matched to a gene: 9. Germline CDR1 PRHDT, CDR2 FYEKMQ (reference sequence). CDR3 bases: TGTGCCAGCAGCCCCGAACAGGGGGCGCTTACTGAAGCTTTCTTT. It encodes CASSPEQGALTEAFF.

The CDR3 DNA is TGTGCCAGCAGTTTGCGCCTCTCTGGGGCCAACGTCCTGACTTTC. Its translation: CASSLRLSGANVLTF. The chain links TRBV28 to TRBJ2-6, with D hard to call. Germline V lookup: CDR1 MDHEN, CDR2 SYDVKM. The V end was cut by 3 bases, the J end by 0 bases, with 6 bases between. CDR3 length: 15 residues.

The genes are TRBV19 and TRBJ1-2, with D hard to call. CDR1 is LNHDA and CDR2 is SQIVND in the germline V gene (reference sequence). The CDR3 has 17 residues. The V end was cut by 7 bases, the J end by 4 bases, with 25 bases between. Written as DNA, the CDR3 is TGTGCCAGTACTCCCTCAAGGCTCCTTGGAGGTGTCTATGGCTACACCTTC. Translating it yields CASTPSRLLGGVYGYTF.

The rearrangement uses TRBV19 and TRBJ1-1; 7 bases are a match to TRBD1. Trimming took 9 bases from V and 0 from J; bases not matched to a gene: 4. The V gene's germline CDR1 is LNHDA and CDR2 SQIVND (reference sequence). This CDR3 has 13 amino acids. CDR3 region: CASKTGLNTEAFF. CDR3 nucleotides: TGTGCCAGCAAGACAGGGTTGAACACTGAAGCTTTCTTT. Complete variable domain (other parts from reference TRBV19 and TRBJ1-1): DGGITQSPKYLFRKEGQNVTLSCEQNLNHDAMYWYRQDPGQGLRLIYYSQIVNDFQKGDIAEGYSVSREKKESFPLTVTSAQKNPTAFYLCASKTGLNTEAFFGQGTRLTVV.

This sequence joins TRBV9 and TRBJ2-5, with 8 nucleotides matching TRBD2. Trimming cost V 2 bases and J 3 bases; bases outside gene matches: 6. Germline V CDR1 and CDR2: SGDLS, YYNGEE. The CDR3 runs to 15 residues. Here the CDR3 DNA reads TGTGCCAGCAGCGTCGCGGGGGGTATCGAAGAGACCCAGTACTTC. Translated, it gives CASSVAGGIEETQYF.

The genes are TRBV15 and TRBJ1-4; D is ambiguous. The V gene lost 4 bases and the J gene lost 1 base, with 13 bases spanning the gap. Germline assignment: CDR1 LNHNV and CDR2 YYDKDF (reference sequence). This CDR3 spans 16 amino acids. The CDR3: CATSNYRDGTNEKLFF. CDR3 coding DNA: TGTGCCACCAGCAATTATCGTGACGGAACTAATGAAAAACTGTTTTTT.

This clone was detected only a few times. The chain uses TRBV10-3 and TRBJ2-1, with D tentatively TRBD2 (5 bases). Germline CDR1 ENHRY, CDR2 SYGVKD. This CDR3 region has 12 residues. Trimming stripped 8 bases from V and 7 bases from J, with 12 bases between. The CDR3 spells CAIGGEKNEQFF. Written as DNA, the CDR3 is TGTGCCATCGGAGGCGAGAAGAATGAGCAGTTCTTC.

V is TRBV18 and J is TRBJ1-1, with a tentative D call TRBD1 (6 bases). The V end lost 1 base, the J end lost 7 bases, and 13 bases lay between the germline ends. Per germline, CDR1 KGHSH and CDR2 LQKENI. The CDR3 runs to 14 residues. CDR3 in amino acids: CASSPQPGHFEAFF. CDR3 nucleotide sequence: TGTGCCAGCTCACCACAACCGGGACACTTTGAAGCTTTCTTT. The whole variable domain, filled in from reference TRBV18 and TRBJ1-1, reads NAGVMQNPRHLVRRRGQEARLRCSPMKGHSHVYWYRQLPEEGLKFMVYLQKENIIDESGMPKERFSAEFPKEGPSILRIQQVVRGDSAAYFCASSPQPGHFEAFFGQGTRLTVV.

This chain uses TRBV28 with TRBJ1-1, with 9 nucleotides matching TRBD1. Germline lookup yields CDR1 MDHEN and CDR2 SYDVKM. With V trimmed by 8 bases and J by 8 bases, 12 bases remained unmatched. CDR3 length: 14 residues. Here the CDR3 reads CASLRDRAHWEAFF. CDR3 sequence (DNA): TGTGCCAGCCTCCGGGACAGGGCCCATTGGGAAGCTTTCTTT.

The chain uses TRBV9 and TRBJ2-5; TRBD1 matches 8 bases. The CDR3 runs 15 residues. V trimming: 7 bases; J trimming: 2 bases; junction bases outside the gene matches: 10. CDR1 and CDR2 (germline): SGDLS, YYNGEE. This CDR3 reads CASGRQGAYQETQYF. The CDR3 nucleotides read TGTGCCAGCGGTCGGCAGGGGGCTTATCAAGAGACCCAGTACTTC.

The rearrangement links TRBV15 to TRBJ2-5; no clear D. The CDR3 has 15 amino acids. Germline V lookup: CDR1 LNHNV, CDR2 YYDKDF (reference sequence). V lost 0 bases, J lost 2 bases, and 10 bases lay in between. The CDR3 reads CATSRDPAAQETQYF. The CDR3, as DNA: TGTGCCACCAGCAGAGATCCGGCAGCTCAAGAGACCCAGTACTTC.

The CDR3 DNA sequence: TGTGCCAGCAGGTCGTCGCGGATCTCCTACGAGCAGTACTTC. Translation: CASRSSRISYEQYF. V and J are TRBV6-5 and TRBJ2-7; D unresolved. Germline V gene lookup returns CDR1 MNHEY and CDR2 SVGAGI. With 6 bases removed from V and 0 bases from J, the gap between germline ends came to 12 bases. The CDR3 is made up of 14 amino acids.

This sequence joins TRBV4-1 and TRBJ1-6, with D unresolved. Germline V gene sequence: CDR1 MGHRA, CDR2 YSYEKL. The CDR3 covers 15 residues. The V and J ends lost 3 bases and 8 bases respectively, with 14 bases between them. The CDR3 reads CASSHTGPRDSPLHF. In DNA form, the CDR3 reads TGCGCCAGCAGCCACACCGGGCCGAGGGATTCACCCCTCCACTTT.

The chain employs TRBV7-3 and TRBJ2-2; D is unclear. Deletions cut 3 bases from V and 6 bases from J, with 8 bases between. Germline CDR1 and CDR2: SGHTA and FQGTGA. The CDR3 length is 13 residues. The CDR3 region has the DNA TGTGCCAGCAGCTTGACGGCGGCCGGGGAGCTGTTTTTT. This codes for CASSLTAAGELFF.

The rearrangement joins TRBV5-6 to TRBJ2-6; 8 positions agree with TRBD1. Germline V gives CDR1 SGHDT, CDR2 YYEEEE. The CDR3 is made up of 18 amino acids. V was clipped by 6 bases and J by 2 bases; unmatched bases: 13. CDR3 bases: TGTGCCAGCACCCCCTTGGTGTCAGGGGGCACTGGGGCCAACGTCCTGACTTTC. Residues: CASTPLVSGGTGANVLTF.

This clone was detected once. This sequence joins TRBV19 and TRBJ1-2; possibly TRBD1 for D (6 bases). Trimming took off 1 base at V and 8 bases at J, with 11 bases between the two ends. The CDR3 runs to 13 residues. CDR1 and CDR2 from the germline V gene are LNHDA and SQIVND (reference sequence). CDR3 DNA sequence: TGTGCCAGTAGTATAGCGGGGGCCGGCGGCTACACCTTC. Its translation is CASSIAGAGGYTF. The complete variable domain, with remaining parts taken from reference TRBV19 and TRBJ1-2, reads DGGITQSPKYLFRKEGQNVTLSCEQNLNHDAMYWYRQDPGQGLRLIYYSQIVNDFQKGDIAEGYSVSREKKESFPLTVTSAQKNPTAFYLCASSIAGAGGYTFGSGTRLTVV.

V gene TRBV3-1 (or the pseudogene TRBV3-2) combines with J gene TRBJ2-1; 9 bases are a match to TRBD2. The germline gives CDR1 LGHDT, CDR2 YNNKEL (reference sequence). V was pared by 1 base and J by 0 bases, with 7 bases of the junction left unmatched. This CDR3 spans 18 amino acids. The CDR3 DNA follows: TGTGCCAGCAGCCAAGGTGTTAGCGGGAGCGGCTCCTACAATGAGCAGTTCTTC. Its translation: CASSQGVSGSGSYNEQFF.

The chain is built from TRBV9 and TRBJ2-1; perhaps TRBD2 as D (7 bases). Germline V gene sequence: CDR1 SGDLS, CDR2 YYNGEE. The V and J ends lost 0 bases and 5 bases respectively, with 15 bases between them. The CDR3 loop spans 16 amino acids. CDR3 sequence: CASSVAPSGTHNEQFF. In DNA form, the CDR3 reads TGTGCCAGCAGCGTAGCTCCGAGCGGGACACACAATGAGCAGTTCTTC.

This clone came up once. The rearrangement joins TRBV5-1 to TRBJ2-5, with D hard to call. The germline V gene encodes CDR1 SGHRS and CDR2 YFSETQ. The CDR3 contains 14 residues. V was shortened by 3 bases and J by 5 bases, with 14 bases between the two germline ends. The CDR3 protein is CASSSLGTAETQYF. DNA of the CDR3: TGCGCCAGCAGCTCTCTCGGTACCGCCGAGACCCAGTACTTC.

V and J are TRBV5-1 and TRBJ1-3; D gene uncertain. Germline assignment: CDR1 SGHRS and CDR2 YFSETQ. The CDR3 covers 16 residues. Trimming removed 1 base at V and 0 bases at J, with 11 bases between. The CDR3 protein is CASSLLLSSSGNTIYF. The CDR3 nucleotides read TGCGCCAGCAGCTTGTTGCTTTCCAGCTCTGGAAACACCATATATTTT.

CDR3 nucleotides: TGCGCCAGCAGTGACCTAAGGGAGCAGTACTTC. This gives the protein CASSDLREQYF. The chain combines TRBV10-1 with TRBJ2-7; D remains unclear. The CDR3 runs 11 residues. CDR1 is WNHNN and CDR2 is SYGVQD in the germline V gene (reference sequence). With 3 bases removed from V and 7 bases from J, the gap between germline ends came to 7 bases.

The gene calls are TRBV19 and TRBJ2-7; 14 bases fit TRBD2. Germline trimming cut 6 bases from V and 5 bases from J; bases unmatched to any gene: 6. Germline V lookup: CDR1 LNHDA, CDR2 SQIVND (reference sequence). This CDR3 has 15 residues. CDR3 DNA: TGTGCCAGTAGCTGGACTAGCGGGAGGATCGACGAGCAGTACTTC. Translation: CASSWTSGRIDEQYF. Based on the CDR3 plus reference TRBV19 and TRBJ2-7, the full variable domain is DGGITQSPKYLFRKEGQNVTLSCEQNLNHDAMYWYRQDPGQGLRLIYYSQIVNDFQKGDIAEGYSVSREKKESFPLTVTSAQKNPTAFYLCASSWTSGRIDEQYFGPGTRLTVT.

The chain carries TRBV29-1 and TRBJ2-1; weak D call: TRBD1 (5 bases). V was shortened by 6 bases and J by 6 bases, with 15 bases between the two germline ends. CDR1 is SQVTM and CDR2 is ANQGSEA in the germline V gene. The CDR3 has 13 residues. CDR3 amino acids: CSVTRVISNEQFF. The CDR3 nucleotides read TGCAGCGTAACCAGGGTAATTAGCAATGAGCAGTTCTTC.

This clone was counted a few times. V is TRBV6-5 and J is TRBJ1-3, with unresolved D. CDR3 length: 13 amino acids. Trimming shortened V by 6 bases and J by 4 bases, and 10 bases separated the two germline ends. Germline CDR1 MNHEY, CDR2 SVGAGI. CDR3 amino acids: CASSRLEGNTIYF. The CDR3 coding sequence is TGTGCCAGCAGCCGGTTGGAGGGAAACACCATATATTTT.

This chain connects TRBV5-1 to TRBJ2-3, with D perhaps matching TRBD1 or TRBD2 (5 bases each). CDR1 is SGHRS, CDR2 YFSETQ, per germline. The germline V and J ends were trimmed by 4 bases and 6 bases, with 12 bases remaining between them. The CDR3 runs 13 residues. The CDR3 loop is CASSPDWGDTQYF. In DNA form, the CDR3 reads TGCGCCAGCAGCCCCGATTGGGGGGATACGCAGTATTTT.

V usage is TRBV18 and J usage is TRBJ1-1; 8 positions match TRBD1. Germline loops: CDR1 KGHSH, CDR2 LQKENI. The CDR3 is 16 residues long. V dropped 5 bases and J dropped 0; count of bases not matched to a gene: 8. The CDR3 sequence: CASSFSGTGVNTEAFF. CDR3 DNA sequence: TGTGCCAGCTCATTCTCTGGGACAGGAGTGAACACTGAAGCTTTCTTT.

J is TRBJ1-1 and V is TRBV6-1, with a weak D call TRBD1 (6 bases). V was trimmed by 1 base and J by 5 bases, leaving 11 bases between them. Germline assignment: CDR1 MNHNS and CDR2 SASEGT. This CDR3 has 14 amino acids. The CDR3 bases are TGTGCCAGCAGTGAAGAGGGGGTATGGACTGAAGCTTTCTTT. Protein product: CASSEEGVWTEAFF.

V and J are TRBV28 and TRBJ2-1; D is perhaps TRBD2 (5 bases). There are 14 residues in the CDR3. Trimming left V 2 bases short and J 3 bases short, with 8 bases between. Germline values: CDR1 MDHEN, CDR2 SYDVKM. The CDR3, as DNA: TGTGCCAGCAGTTTACCGGGAAACTACAATGAGCAGTTCTTC. It specifies CASSLPGNYNEQFF.

The chain combines TRBV7-2 with TRBJ1-2; TRBD1 is a possible D gene (6 bases). Germline V lookup: CDR1 SGHTA, CDR2 FQGNSA. The CDR3 is made up of 15 amino acids. V gave up 0 bases and J gave up 3 bases, with 11 bases separating them. The CDR3 DNA follows: TGTGCCAGCAGCTTAGCGGACAGACCTTACTATGGCTACACCTTC. This encodes CASSLADRPYYGYTF.

The chain uses TRBV7-9 and TRBJ1-1; a possible D gene is TRBD1 (5 bases). Germline loops: CDR1 SEHNR, CDR2 FQNEAQ (reference sequence). The V and J ends lost 2 bases and 4 bases respectively, with 11 bases between them. The CDR3 consists of 14 residues. The CDR3 sequence: CASSLRGRPTEAFF. As DNA, the CDR3 is TGTGCCAGCAGCTTACGGGGGAGACCCACTGAAGCTTTCTTT.